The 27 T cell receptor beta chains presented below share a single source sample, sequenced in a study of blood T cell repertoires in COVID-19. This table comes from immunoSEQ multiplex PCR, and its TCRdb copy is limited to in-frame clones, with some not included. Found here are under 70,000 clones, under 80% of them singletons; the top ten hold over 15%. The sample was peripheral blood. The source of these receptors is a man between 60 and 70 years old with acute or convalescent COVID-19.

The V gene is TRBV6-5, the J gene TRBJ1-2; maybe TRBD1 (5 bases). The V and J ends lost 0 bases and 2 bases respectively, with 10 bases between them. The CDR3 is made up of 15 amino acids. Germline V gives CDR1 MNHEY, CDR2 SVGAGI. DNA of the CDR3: TGTGCCAGCAGTTACTCCAGGGCCTCCAACTATGGCTACACCTTC. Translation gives CASSYSRASNYGYTF.

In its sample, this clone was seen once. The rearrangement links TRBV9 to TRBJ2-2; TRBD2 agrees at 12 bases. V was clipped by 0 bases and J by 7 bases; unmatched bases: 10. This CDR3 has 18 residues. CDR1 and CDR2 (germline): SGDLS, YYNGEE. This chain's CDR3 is CASSVEWTSGVQGGELFF. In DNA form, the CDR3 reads TGTGCCAGCAGCGTAGAGTGGACTAGCGGGGTCCAGGGCGGGGAGCTGTTTTTT.

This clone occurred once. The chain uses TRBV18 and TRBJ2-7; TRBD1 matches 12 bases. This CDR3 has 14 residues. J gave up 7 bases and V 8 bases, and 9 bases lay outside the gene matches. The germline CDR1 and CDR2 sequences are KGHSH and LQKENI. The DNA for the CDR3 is TGTGCCAGCACCCCGGGACAGGGGGCTGTTGAGCAGTACTTC. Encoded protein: CASTPGQGAVEQYF.

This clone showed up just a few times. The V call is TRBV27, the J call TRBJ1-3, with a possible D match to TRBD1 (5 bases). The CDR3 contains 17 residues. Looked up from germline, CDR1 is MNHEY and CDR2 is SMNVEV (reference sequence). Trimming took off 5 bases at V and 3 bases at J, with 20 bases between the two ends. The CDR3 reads CASSPDRTLRDGNTIYF. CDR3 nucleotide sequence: TGTGCCAGCAGTCCCGACCGGACATTGCGGGATGGAAACACCATATATTTT.

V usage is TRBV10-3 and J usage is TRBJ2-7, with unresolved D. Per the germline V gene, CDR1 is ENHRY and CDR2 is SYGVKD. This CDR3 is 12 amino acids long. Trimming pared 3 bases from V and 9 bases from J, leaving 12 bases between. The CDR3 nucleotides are TGTGCCATCAGTGACCAGCGTAATACGCAGTACTTC. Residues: CAISDQRNTQYF.

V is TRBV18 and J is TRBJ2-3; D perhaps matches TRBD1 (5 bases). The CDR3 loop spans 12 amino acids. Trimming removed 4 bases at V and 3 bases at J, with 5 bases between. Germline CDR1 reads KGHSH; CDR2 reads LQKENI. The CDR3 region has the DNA TGTGCCAGCTCACGACAGACAGATACGCAGTATTTT. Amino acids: CASSRQTDTQYF. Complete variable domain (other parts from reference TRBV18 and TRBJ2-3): NAGVMQNPRHLVRRRGQEARLRCSPMKGHSHVYWYRQLPEEGLKFMVYLQKENIIDESGMPKERFSAEFPKEGPSILRIQQVVRGDSAAYFCASSRQTDTQYFGPGTRLTVL.

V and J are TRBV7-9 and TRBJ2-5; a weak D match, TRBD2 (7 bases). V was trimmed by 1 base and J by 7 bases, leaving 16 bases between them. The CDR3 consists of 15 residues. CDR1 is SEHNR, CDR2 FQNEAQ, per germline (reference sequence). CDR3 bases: TGTGCCAGCAGCTTAGGTTCGGGGGGCGAAGGGACCCAGTACTTC. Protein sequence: CASSLGSGGEGTQYF.

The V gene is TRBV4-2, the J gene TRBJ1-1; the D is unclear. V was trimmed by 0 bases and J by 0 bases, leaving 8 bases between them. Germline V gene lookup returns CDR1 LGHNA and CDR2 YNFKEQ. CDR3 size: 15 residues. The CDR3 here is CASSQEVVVNTEAFF. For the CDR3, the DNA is TGTGCCAGCAGCCAAGAGGTAGTTGTGAACACTGAAGCTTTCTTT.

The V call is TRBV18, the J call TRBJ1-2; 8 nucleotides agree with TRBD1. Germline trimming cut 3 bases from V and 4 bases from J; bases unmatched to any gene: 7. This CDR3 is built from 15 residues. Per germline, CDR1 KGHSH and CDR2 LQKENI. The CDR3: CASSPSTGEGYGYTF. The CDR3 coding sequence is TGTGCCAGCTCACCTTCGACAGGGGAGGGCTATGGCTACACCTTC.

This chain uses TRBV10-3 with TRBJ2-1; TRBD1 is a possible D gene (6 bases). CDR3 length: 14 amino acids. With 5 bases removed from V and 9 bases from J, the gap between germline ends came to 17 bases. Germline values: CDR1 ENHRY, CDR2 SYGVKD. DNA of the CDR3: TGTGCCATCAGTCAGGGTAGGGGGATGGGTGAGCAGTTCTTC. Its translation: CAISQGRGMGEQFF.

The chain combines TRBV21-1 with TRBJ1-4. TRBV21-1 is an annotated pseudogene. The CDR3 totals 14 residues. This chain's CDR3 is CASSKPERGEKLFF. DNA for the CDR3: TGTGCCAGCAGCAAACCGGAACGGGGGGAAAAACTGTTTTTT.

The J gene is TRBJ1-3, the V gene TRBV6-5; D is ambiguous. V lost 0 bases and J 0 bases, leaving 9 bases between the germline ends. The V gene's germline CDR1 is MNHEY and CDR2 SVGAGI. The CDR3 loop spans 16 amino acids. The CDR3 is CASSYSRPTSGNTIYF. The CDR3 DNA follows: TGTGCCAGCAGTTACTCGAGGCCGACCTCTGGAAACACCATATATTTT.

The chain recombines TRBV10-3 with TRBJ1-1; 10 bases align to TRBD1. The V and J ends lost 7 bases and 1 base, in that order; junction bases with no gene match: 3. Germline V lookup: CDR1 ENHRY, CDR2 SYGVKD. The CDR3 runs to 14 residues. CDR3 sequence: CAIKGTGENTEAFF. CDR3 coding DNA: TGTGCCATCAAGGGGACAGGGGAGAACACTGAAGCTTTCTTT.

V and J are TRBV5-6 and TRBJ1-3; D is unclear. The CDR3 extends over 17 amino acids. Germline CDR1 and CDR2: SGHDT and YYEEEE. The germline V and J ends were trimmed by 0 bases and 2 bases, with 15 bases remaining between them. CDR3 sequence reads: CASSLAWEVPTGNTIYF. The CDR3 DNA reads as TGTGCCAGCAGCTTGGCCTGGGAGGTGCCCACTGGAAACACCATATATTTT.

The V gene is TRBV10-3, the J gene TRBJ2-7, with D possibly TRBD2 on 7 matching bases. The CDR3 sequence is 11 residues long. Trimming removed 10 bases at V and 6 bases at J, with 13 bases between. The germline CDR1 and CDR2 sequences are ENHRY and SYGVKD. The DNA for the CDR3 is TGTGCCACCTCGAGGGGGGGCGAGCAGTACTTC. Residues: CATSRGGEQYF.

CDR3 nucleotide sequence: TGTGCCAGCAGCTGGGGCCGTCGTGGCACCGGGGAGCTGTTTTTT. It yields the protein CASSWGRRGTGELFF. The chain combines TRBV7-3 with TRBJ2-2; maybe TRBD1 (5 bases). The CDR3 runs 15 residues. V was clipped by 4 bases and J by 4 bases, with 13 bases between them. CDR1 and CDR2 (germline): SGHTA, FQGTGA.

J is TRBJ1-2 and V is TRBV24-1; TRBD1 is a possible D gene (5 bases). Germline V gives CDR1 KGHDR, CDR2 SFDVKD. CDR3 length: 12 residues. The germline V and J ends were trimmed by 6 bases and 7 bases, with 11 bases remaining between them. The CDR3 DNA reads TGTGCCACCAGTCGGGGGAAAGGTGGCTACACCTTC. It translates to CATSRGKGGYTF.

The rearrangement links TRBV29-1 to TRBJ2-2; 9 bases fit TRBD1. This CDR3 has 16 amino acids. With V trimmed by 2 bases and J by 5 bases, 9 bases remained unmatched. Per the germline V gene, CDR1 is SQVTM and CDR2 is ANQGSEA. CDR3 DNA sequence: TGCAGCGTTGAATTAATGACAGGGGGTTTGACCGGGGAGCTGTTTTTT. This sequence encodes CSVELMTGGLTGELFF.

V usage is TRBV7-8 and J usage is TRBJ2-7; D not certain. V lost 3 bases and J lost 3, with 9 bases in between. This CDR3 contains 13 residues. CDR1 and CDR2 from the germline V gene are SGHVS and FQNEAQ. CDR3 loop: CASSFSSGYEQYF. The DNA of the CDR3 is TGTGCCAGCAGCTTTTCGTCCGGCTACGAGCAGTACTTC.

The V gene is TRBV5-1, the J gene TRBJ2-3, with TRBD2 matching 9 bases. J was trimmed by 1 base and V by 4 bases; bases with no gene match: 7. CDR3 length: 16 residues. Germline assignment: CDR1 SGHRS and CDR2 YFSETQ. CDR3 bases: TGCGCCAGCAGCCGTAGCGGGAGTGCTCGCACAGATACGCAGTATTTT. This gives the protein CASSRSGSARTDTQYF.

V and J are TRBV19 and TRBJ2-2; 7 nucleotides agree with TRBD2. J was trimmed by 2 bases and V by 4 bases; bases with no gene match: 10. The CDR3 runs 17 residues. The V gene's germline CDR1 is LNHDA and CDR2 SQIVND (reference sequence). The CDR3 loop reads CASSRGGGSRNTGELFF. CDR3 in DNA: TGTGCCAGTAGTAGGGGGGGAGGGTCGCGAAACACCGGGGAGCTGTTTTTT. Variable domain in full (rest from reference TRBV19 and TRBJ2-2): DGGITQSPKYLFRKEGQNVTLSCEQNLNHDAMYWYRQDPGQGLRLIYYSQIVNDFQKGDIAEGYSVSREKKESFPLTVTSAQKNPTAFYLCASSRGGGSRNTGELFFGEGSRLTVL.

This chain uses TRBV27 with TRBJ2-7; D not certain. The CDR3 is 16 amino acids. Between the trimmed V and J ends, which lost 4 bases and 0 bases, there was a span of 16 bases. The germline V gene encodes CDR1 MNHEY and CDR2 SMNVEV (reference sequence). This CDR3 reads CASSSSLGTSSYEQYF. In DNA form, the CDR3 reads TGTGCCAGCAGTTCGTCCCTTGGCACATCCTCCTACGAGCAGTACTTC.

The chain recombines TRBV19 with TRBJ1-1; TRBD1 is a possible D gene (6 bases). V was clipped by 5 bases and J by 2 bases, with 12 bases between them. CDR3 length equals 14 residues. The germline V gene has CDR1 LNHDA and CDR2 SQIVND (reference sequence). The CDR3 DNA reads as TGTGCCAGTAGTCTACGACAGGCCAACACTGAAGCTTTCTTT. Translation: CASSLRQANTEAFF.

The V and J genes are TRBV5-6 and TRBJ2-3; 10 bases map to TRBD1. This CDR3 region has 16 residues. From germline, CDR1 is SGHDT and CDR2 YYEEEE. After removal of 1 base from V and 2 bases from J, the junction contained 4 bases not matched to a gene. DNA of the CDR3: TGTGCCAGCAGCTTGTGGGGACAGGGGACCACAGATACGCAGTATTTT. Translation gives CASSLWGQGTTDTQYF.

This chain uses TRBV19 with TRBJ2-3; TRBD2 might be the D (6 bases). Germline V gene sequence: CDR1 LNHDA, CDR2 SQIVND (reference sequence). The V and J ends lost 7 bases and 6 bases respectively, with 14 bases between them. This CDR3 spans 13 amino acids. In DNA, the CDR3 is TGTGCCAGTATCAAGCGGGTCCCGGATACGCAGTATTTT. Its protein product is CASIKRVPDTQYF.

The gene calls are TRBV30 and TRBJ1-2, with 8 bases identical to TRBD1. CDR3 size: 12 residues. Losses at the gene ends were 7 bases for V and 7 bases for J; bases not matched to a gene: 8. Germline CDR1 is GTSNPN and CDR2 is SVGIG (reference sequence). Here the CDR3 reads CASTDRAGGYTF. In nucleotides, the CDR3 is TGTGCCTCGACGGACAGGGCAGGTGGCTACACCTTC.

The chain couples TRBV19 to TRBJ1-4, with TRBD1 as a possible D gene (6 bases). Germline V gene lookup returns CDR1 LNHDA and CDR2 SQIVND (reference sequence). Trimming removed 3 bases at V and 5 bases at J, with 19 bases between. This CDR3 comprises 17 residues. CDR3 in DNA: TGTGCCAGTAGTATTGGAGACTCCGGGACATTAAATGAAAAACTGTTTTTT. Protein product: CASSIGDSGTLNEKLFF.